A selection of T cell receptor beta chains follows, all from one sample in a study of blood T cell repertoires in COVID-19. Clones were sequenced by immunoSEQ multiplex PCR, and TCRdb holds only the in-frame ones, with some missing. Here the sample spans some 210,000 clones, 84% being singletons. Sequences were obtained from peripheral blood. These receptor sequences come from a woman in her 70s with active or convalescent COVID-19. Each CDR3 is given with its conserved first and last residue. A D gene is named only where the DNA matches it firmly. Size is omitted from some rows. Given values are once, few, many or a class for expanded clones.

TRBV19,TRBJ2-7,.,TRBD1,TGTGCCAGTAGTATACGAGACTCCGGGACAGGGGGCTACGAGCAGTACTTC,CASSIRDSGTGGYEQYF
TRBV4-1,TRBJ2-1,once,.,TGCGCCAGCAGCCAAGGTTACAGTGAGTCCTACAATGAGCAGTTCTTC,CASSQGYSESYNEQFF
TRBV5-4,TRBJ1-1,.,.,TGTGCCAGCAGCAGACCCGGGACAACGAACACTGAAGCTTTCTTT,CASSRPGTTNTEAFF
TRBV5-1,TRBJ2-6,.,TRBD2,TGCGCCAGCAGCCCCGATGGGGGAGGGTCTGGGGCCAACGTCCTGACTTTC,CASSPDGGGSGANVLTF
TRBV28,TRBJ2-3,.,.,TGTGCCACCTATTCCGGGGGTAACAGGAAGCAGTATTTT,CATYSGGNRKQYF
TRBV7-9,TRBJ2-3,.,TRBD2,TGTGCCAGCAGCTTAGGGACTAGCACCCTGGGGGCAGATACGCAGTATTTT,CASSLGTSTLGADTQYF
TRBV5-1,TRBJ2-1,.,.,TGCGCCAGCAGCTTGATCGGCAATGAGCAGTTCTTC,CASSLIGNEQFF
TRBV28,TRBJ2-7,.,TRBD1,TGTGCCAGCAGGGGACAGGGTTCCCACGAGCAGTACTTC,CASRGQGSHEQYF
TRBV28,TRBJ2-6,.,.,TGTGCCAGCAGCCGTTCTGGGGCCAACGTCCTGACTTTC,CASSRSGANVLTF
TRBV6-6,TRBJ1-5,.,.,TGTGCCAGCAGTTATAGATATCAGCCCCAGCATTTT,CASSYRYQPQHF
TRBV3-1/TRBV3-2,TRBJ1-6,.,.,TGTGCCAGCAGGCCCCGGGACACCTATAATTCACCCCTCCACTTT,CASRPRDTYNSPLHF
TRBV30,TRBJ2-3,.,.,TGTGCCTGGAGTCTACTACCGATCAGCGGAGCCTACACAGATACGCAGTATTTT,CAWSLLPISGAYTDTQYF
TRBV2,TRBJ2-2,.,TRBD2,TGTGCCAGCAGTGAATTAGCGGGCAACACCGGGGAGCTGTTTTTT,CASSELAGNTGELFF
TRBV7-8,TRBJ2-3,.,TRBD1,TGTGCCAGCAGCGGAGGACAGGGGGCAACAGATACGCAGTATTTT,CASSGGQGATDTQYF
TRBV5-1,TRBJ2-7,.,.,TGCGCCAGCAGCTTGGGCCCAGGGGTCTACGAGCAGTACTTC,CASSLGPGVYEQYF
TRBV10-1,TRBJ1-2,.,TRBD1,TGCGCCAGCAGTCCCCAGGGGGTCGTAAATGGCTACACCTTC,CASSPQGVVNGYTF
TRBV11-2,TRBJ2-1,.,TRBD1,TGTGCCAGCAGCAAGACAGGGGACAATGAGCAGTTCTTC,CASSKTGDNEQFF
TRBV11-2,TRBJ1-4,.,.,TGTGCCAGCAGCTTAGACGGTGCAACTAATGAAAAACTGTTTTTT,CASSLDGATNEKLFF
TRBV28,TRBJ1-1,.,.,TGTGCCAGCGAGGGGGTTGCGGTAGCTTTCTTT,CASEGVAVAFF
TRBV20-1,TRBJ1-4,.,.,TGCAGTGCTAGTGGAACAGGGTTTGGGAATGAAAAACTGTTTTTT,CSASGTGFGNEKLFF
TRBV7-9,TRBJ2-1,.,.,TGTGCCAGCAGAAGGGGGGCAGGGGGCAATGAGCAGTTCTTC,CASRRGAGGNEQFF
TRBV6-5,TRBJ1-6,.,.,TGTGCCAGCAGGGGAAGGGAGGATTCACCCCTCCACTTT,CASRGREDSPLHF
TRBV23-1,TRBJ2-1,.,.,TGCGCCAGCAGTCAATCTTCAAGGTTAGCGGAGCTCGACAATGAGCAGTTCTTC,CASSQSSRLAELDNEQFF
TRBV11-2,TRBJ2-2,.,.,TGTGCCAGCAGCTTAGTCAGGTCACAAGGGGAGCTGTTTTTT,CASSLVRSQGELFF